These T cell receptor beta chains were read from a single sample in a study of T cell responses to AZD1222 COVID-19 vaccine. Assay: immunoSEQ multiplex PCR; the TCRdb copy retains only in-frame clones and omits some. Of 100,000 or so clones in the sample, just over 90% are singletons; the top ten hold 1.3%. Source: peripheral blood, taken on day 0 of AZD1222 vaccination. These receptors were collected from an adult in good health. The CDR3 runs from the conserved cysteine through the conserved F or W. The D gene is left open where the match is weak. Size tells how often a clone was seen (once, few, many) or the class of an expanded clone, and some rows leave it out.

CDR3 length	V gene	J gene	D gene	clone size	CDR3 protein	CDR3 DNA
12	TRBV29-1	TRBJ1-2	-	-	CSADNGAYGYTF	TGCAGCGCCGACAATGGAGCCTATGGCTACACCTTC
14	TRBV3-1/TRBV3-2	TRBJ1-2	-	-	CASSQVQTNYGYTF	TGTGCCAGCAGCCAAGTTCAGACTAACTATGGCTACACCTTC
13	TRBV9	TRBJ1-2	-	-	CASSPVTNYGYTF	TGTGCCAGCAGCCCTGTCACTAACTATGGCTACACCTTC
14	TRBV3-1/TRBV3-2	TRBJ2-5	-	once	CASSPPTTQETQYF	TGTGCCAGCAGCCCGCCGACCACGCAAGAGACCCAGTACTTC
14	TRBV3-1/TRBV3-2	TRBJ1-2	-	-	CASSHHRGGNGYTF	TGTGCCAGCAGCCATCACCGGGGAGGGAACGGCTACACCTTC
15	TRBV5-5	TRBJ2-7	TRBD1	once	CASSDRGPSSYEQYF	TGTGCCAGCTCCGACAGGGGGCCGAGCTCCTACGAGCAGTACTTC
10	TRBV27	TRBJ2-7	-	few	CAAPAREQYF	TGTGCCGCCCCGGCTCGGGAGCAGTACTTC
15	TRBV5-1	TRBJ1-1	-	-	CASSYSGFENTEAFF	TGCGCCAGCTCTTACAGTGGCTTTGAAAACACTGAAGCTTTCTTT
15	TRBV11-2	TRBJ1-2	TRBD1	-	CASSLNGQGRDGYTF	TGTGCCAGCAGCTTAAATGGACAGGGTAGAGATGGCTACACCTTC
13	TRBV28	TRBJ1-1	-	-	CASSFRVNTEAFF	TGTGCCAGCAGTTTTAGGGTCAACACTGAAGCTTTCTTT
15	TRBV2	TRBJ1-6	-	-	CASSEVGSGNSPLHF	TGTGCCAGCAGTGAAGTAGGATCGGGTAATTCACCCCTCCACTTT
13	TRBV2	TRBJ1-5	-	-	CASQGGSNQPQHF	TGTGCCAGCCAAGGGGGGAGCAATCAGCCCCAGCATTTT
15	TRBV6-1	TRBJ2-1	TRBD1	once	CASSDPGTAYNEQFF	TGTGCCAGCAGTGACCCCGGGACAGCCTACAATGAGCAGTTCTTC
16	TRBV19	TRBJ1-2	TRBD1	-	CASSTPEGQEAYGYTF	TGTGCCAGTAGTACCCCAGAGGGACAGGAAGCGTATGGCTACACCTTC
16	TRBV7-9	TRBJ1-4	-	-	CASSLNLGRGKEKLFF	TGTGCCAGCAGCTTAAACCTAGGCCGGGGCAAGGAAAAACTGTTTTTT
12	TRBV28	TRBJ1-1	-	-	CASSVMNTEAFF	TGTGCCAGCAGCGTCATGAACACTGAAGCTTTCTTT
17	TRBV5-4	TRBJ2-2	TRBD1	-	CASSPRAGTVNTGELFF	TGTGCCAGCAGCCCTAGGGCCGGGACAGTCAACACCGGGGAGCTGTTTTTT
13	TRBV11-3	TRBJ1-6	-	-	CASSLDVNSPLHF	TGTGCCAGCAGCTTAGATGTGAATTCACCCCTCCACTTT
16	TRBV5-1	TRBJ1-2	TRBD1	-	CASSPERFQGESGYTF	TGCGCCAGCAGCCCGGAACGGTTTCAGGGGGAGAGTGGCTACACCTTC
12	TRBV19	TRBJ1-5	TRBD1	-	CASRRGSQPQHF	TGTGCCAGCCGCAGGGGGTCTCAGCCCCAGCATTTT
11	TRBV19	TRBJ1-1	-	-	CASSIVGKAFF	TGTGCCAGTAGTATTGTCGGTAAAGCTTTCTTT
15	TRBV5-1	TRBJ2-5	-	-	CASSDGADRQETQYF	TGCGCCAGCAGCGACGGTGCCGACAGGCAAGAGACCCAGTACTTC
15	TRBV19	TRBJ1-2	-	once	CASSDRDTAFYGYTF	TGTGCCAGTAGTGACCGGGACACCGCCTTCTATGGCTACACCTTC
14	TRBV19	TRBJ1-4	-	-	CASRNYRTDEKLFF	TGTGCCAGTAGGAACTACAGGACGGACGAAAAACTGTTTTTT
15	TRBV18	TRBJ1-4	-	-	CASSPNRATNEKLFF	TGTGCCAGCTCGCCCAATAGAGCAACTAATGAAAAACTGTTTTTT
13	TRBV28	TRBJ1-2	-	-	CASSLGTDYGYTF	TGTGCCAGCAGTTTAGGGACGGATTATGGCTACACCTTC